The 4 T cell receptor beta chains given below trace back to one sample, sequenced in a study of T cell clonality in common variable immunodeficiency. The assay was immunoSEQ multiplex PCR, and TCRdb's table has in-frame clones only and misses some. The sample shows about 37,000 clones, none of them appearing just once. The source material was peripheral blood mononuclear cells. These receptors all stem from a person between 18 and 75 years old in good health.

This clone was seen repeatedly, ten times or more. Read coverage stops 3 residues before the CDR3 terminus; the germline J gene supplies the remainder. The chain has TRBV28 and TRBJ2-7, with TRBD1 identical over 11 bases. V lost 3 bases to trimming and J lost 6 bases; unmatched junction nucleotides: 4. The CDR3 contains 14 residues. Per the germline V gene, CDR1 is MDHEN and CDR2 is SYDVKM. This chain's CDR3 is CASSLGDRGSEQYF. The sequenced part of the CDR3 DNA is TGTGCCAGCAGTTTGGGGGACAGGGGGTCCGAG.

This clone was counted ten times or more. The read stops 3 residues short of the end of the CDR3; the missing end is completed from the germline J gene. This sequence joins TRBV30 and TRBJ2-7, with 9 bases lining up with TRBD1. The CDR3 has 15 amino acids. The J segment lost 5 bases and the V segment lost 3 bases, leaving 11 bases of the junction unmatched. The germline gives CDR1 GTSNPN, CDR2 SVGIG (reference sequence). CDR3: CAWSRPGTGRNEQYF. The covered CDR3 bases are TGTGCCTGGAGCCGACCGGGGACAGGGCGTAACGAG.

This clone was seen many times. CDR3 loop: CASSLLAGDSYEQYF. Incomplete CDR3 DNA: TGTGCCAGCTCACTACTAGCGGGGGACTCCTACGAG. The chain links TRBV18 to TRBJ2-7; 11 bases fit TRBD2. With the read ending 3 residues before the CDR3 end, the germline J gene is used to fill in that end. Trimming cost V 4 bases and J 0 bases; bases outside gene matches: 2. The length of the CDR3 is 15 residues. Per the germline V gene, CDR1 is KGHSH and CDR2 is LQKENI.

The sample holds many counts of this clone. The DNA ends 3 residues before the CDR3 does, and the rest of the CDR3 is filled in from the germline J gene. The J gene is TRBJ1-4, the V gene TRBV5-4, with D perhaps TRBD1 (6 bases). The V and J ends lost 3 bases and 8 bases respectively, with 17 bases between them. CDR1 is SGHNT and CDR2 is YYREEE in the germline V gene (reference sequence). The CDR3 covers 15 residues. The covered CDR3 bases are TGTGCCAGCAGCTACGATACAGGGTATGAAGAAAAA. Its protein is CASSYDTGYEEK. The whole CDR3 protein is CASSYDTGYEEKLFF.